The present TCR beta chain was sequenced within a study of cytotoxic CD8 clonotypes in ibrutinib-treated CLL. Using immunoSEQ multiplex PCR, the repertoire was profiled, and TCRdb retains in-frame clones only, with some absent. The table has fewer than 13,000 clones, 79% seen once. This clone turned up a few times. V was pared by 6 bases and J by 5 bases, with 9 bases of the junction left unmatched. CDR3 size: 14 residues. Germline V gene data show CDR1 as KGHSH and CDR2 as LQKENI. Sequenced here: PBMCs, sampled at disease progression, from a patient treated with ibrutinib. This chain uses TRBV18 with TRBJ2-5; 7 bases fit TRBD1. The origin of this receptor is a human donor with chronic lymphocytic leukemia. CDR3 region: CASSPTGFVETQYF. The CDR3 nucleotides are TGTGCCAGCTCGCCGACAGGGTTTGTTGAGACCCAGTACTTC.